The present TCR beta chain was sequenced within a study of glioma-infiltrating T cells after dendritic cell vaccination. Profiling relied on immunoSEQ multiplex PCR, and the TCRdb table lists in-frame clones only, not all of them. The table records roughly 47,000 clones, about 85% of them present only once. Germline CDR1 reads SGHNT; CDR2 reads YYREEE (reference sequence). This CDR3 has 15 amino acids. Trimming cost V 7 bases and J 1 base, with 12 bases left between them. The chain employs TRBV5-4 and TRBJ2-6; D is unclear. This clonotype originated in a human donor with glioblastoma. The sample here was blood, taken before dendritic cell vaccination. The CDR3 region has the DNA TGTGCCAGCGCGCCCCCCTTTTCTGGGGCCAACGTCCTGACTTTC. Translated, it gives CASAPPFSGANVLTF.